This record looks at one T cell receptor beta chain sequence and its context. Its antigen remains unidentified. This CDR3 spans 12 amino acids. V gave up 8 bases and J gave up 7 bases, with 15 bases separating them. Germline V gene sequence: CDR1 SQVTM, CDR2 ANQGSEA. The data were taken from a study of shared clonotypes between healthy human individuals. Study findings and constraints: Limited genetic and exposure-history diversity came from having few donors. Incomplete sequencing of sorted subsets was indicated by rarefaction despite large depth. About 5% was the fraction of naive CD4 clonotypes found shared across several donors.

Over several immunoSEQ plates, each subset's genomic DNA was distributed in even portions. Profiled with immunoSEQ multiplex PCR; TCRdb holds only in-frame clones, not every one. This sample carries roughly 1.5 million clones, 95% to 99% of them seen once, and the ten largest clones take about 0.42%. Sequenced sample: naive CD4+ T cells sorted from blood. The subset is: CD45RA+ positively selected. This sequence was found in a young man in good health. V is TRBV29-1 and J is TRBJ2-1; TRBD1 or TRBD2 may be the D gene (5 bases each). The DNA for the CDR3 is TGCAGCTCCGGACGGTGGGGGAATGAGCAGTTCTTC. Residues: CSSGRWGNEQFF.